The 5 T cell receptor beta chains listed next were all sequenced from one sample in a study of T-cell memory formation after mild COVID-19. TCRdb recomputed calls from the 5' RACE reads with MiXCR, one row per CDR3 protein. This repertoire shows 450,000 or so distinct CDR3 sequences, roughly 20% found once; its top ten account for roughly 8.4%. Sequenced: PBMCs or a T cell subset sorted from them (not recorded which). These receptors came from an adult woman who had mild COVID-19 (a few samples of this study predate the infection). Cell type and time point are not known.

A few counts support this clonotype. The J gene is TRBJ2-1, the V gene TRBV3-1, with D perhaps matching TRBD2 (6 bases). Germline CDR1 LGHDT, CDR2 YNNKEL (reference sequence). The CDR3 is 16 amino acids. Trimming took off 4 bases at V and 8 bases at J, with 21 bases between the two ends. For the CDR3, the DNA is TGTGCCAGCAGCCCCTTCCCGACTAGTCTGAACCATGAGCAGTTCTTC. It yields the protein CASSPFPTSLNHEQFF.

V and J are TRBV21-1 and TRBJ2-1. TRBV21-1 is designated a pseudogene. The CDR3 has 14 residues. CDR3 coding DNA: TGTGCCAGCAGCCCGAAGGAGCCTCTCAATGAGCAGTTCTTC. It yields the protein CASSPKEPLNEQFF.

The chain is built from TRBV12-3 or TRBV12-4 and TRBJ2-3, with 7 positions matching TRBD2. This CDR3 has 15 residues. J gave up 3 bases and V 7 bases, and 10 bases lay outside the gene matches. The CDR3 DNA is TGTGCCAGCAAGAGGTCTAGCGGTTTGACAGATACGCAGTATTTT. Encoded protein: CASKRSSGLTDTQYF.

This clonotype occurred a few times. The chain combines TRBV5-5 with TRBJ2-7, with a tentative D call TRBD2 (6 bases). The CDR3 totals 14 residues. Deletions cut 0 bases from V and 4 bases from J, with 11 bases between. Germline loops: CDR1 SGHKS, CDR2 YYEKEE (reference sequence). Written as DNA, the CDR3 is TGTGCCAGCAGCTTGGCGGGGGTAGTTTACGAGCAGTACTTC. As protein: CASSLAGVVYEQYF.

This chain uses TRBV7-2 with TRBJ1-2, with D possibly TRBD1 on 5 matching bases. V was shortened by 5 bases and J by 2 bases, with 12 bases between the two germline ends. In germline, CDR1 is SGHTA, CDR2 FQGNSA. The CDR3 contains 14 residues. CDR3 amino acids: CASSPQGVNYGYTF. For the CDR3, the DNA is TGTGCCAGCAGCCCCCAGGGCGTGAACTATGGCTACACCTTC. The full variable domain, rest sourced from reference TRBV7-2 and TRBJ1-2, is GAGVSQSPSNKVTEKGKDVELRCDPISGHTALYWYRQSLGQGLEFLIYFQGNSAPDKSGLPSDRFSAERTGGSVSTLTIQRTQQEDSAVYLCASSPQGVNYGYTFGSGTRLTVV.